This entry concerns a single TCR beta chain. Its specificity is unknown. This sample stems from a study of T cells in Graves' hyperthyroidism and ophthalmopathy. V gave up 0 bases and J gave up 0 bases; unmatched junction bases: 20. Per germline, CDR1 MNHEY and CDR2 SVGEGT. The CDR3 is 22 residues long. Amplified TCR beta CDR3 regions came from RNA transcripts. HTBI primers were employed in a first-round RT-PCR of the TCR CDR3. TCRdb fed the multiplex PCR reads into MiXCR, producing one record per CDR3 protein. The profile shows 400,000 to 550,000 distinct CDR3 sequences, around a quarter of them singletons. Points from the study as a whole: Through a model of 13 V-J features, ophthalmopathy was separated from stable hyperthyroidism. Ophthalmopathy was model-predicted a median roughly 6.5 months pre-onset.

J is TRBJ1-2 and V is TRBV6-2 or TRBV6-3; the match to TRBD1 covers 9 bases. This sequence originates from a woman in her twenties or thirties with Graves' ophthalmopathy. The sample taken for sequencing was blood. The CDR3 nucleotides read TGTGCCAGCAGTTACTCGAGAGGCGGGGCTGGGACAGGGAGCGGGGCTAACTATGGCTACACCTTC. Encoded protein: CASSYSRGGAGTGSGANYGYTF.